A selection of T cell receptor beta chains follows, all from one sample in a study of blood T cell repertoires in COVID-19. The assay was immunoSEQ multiplex PCR, and TCRdb's table has in-frame clones only and misses some. Of about 280,000 clones detected, 88% appear once; the ten largest clones hold under 2.5%. The sample was PBMCs or T cells enriched from blood (not recorded which). Every receptor here comes from a woman aged 60-75 years in a cohort exposed to, infected with or recovered from COVID-19 (not recorded which). The CDR3 runs from the conserved cysteine through the conserved F or W. Each record gives: V gene, J gene, D gene, clone size, CDR3 DNA, CDR3 protein. A D gene is named only where the DNA matches it firmly. A clone size is listed for some rows: how often the clone was seen (once, few, many), or a class if it is expanded.

TRBV28	TRBJ2-1	TRBD2	-	TGTGCCAGCAGTACGACTAGCGAGGACAATGAGCAGTTCTTC	CASSTTSEDNEQFF
TRBV25-1	TRBJ2-2	TRBD1	once	TGTGCCAGCAGTCGGACAGGGGCCACCGGGGAGCTGTTTTTT	CASSRTGATGELFF
TRBV5-1	TRBJ1-1	-	-	TGCGCCAGCAGCTTGCGCGGGGGCAACACTGAAGCTTTCTTT	CASSLRGGNTEAFF
TRBV5-6	TRBJ1-2	-	-	TGTGCCAGCAGCTTAGGCAGGCTTTCTAACTATGGCTACACCTTC	CASSLGRLSNYGYTF
TRBV6-5	TRBJ1-2	-	-	TGTGCCAGCAGCCGAACCCGAACCGCGGACTATGGCTACACCTTC	CASSRTRTADYGYTF
TRBV5-1	TRBJ2-1	TRBD2	-	TGCGCCAGCACTAGCGGGAGGGCCGGCTACAATGAGCAGTTCTTC	CASTSGRAGYNEQFF
TRBV25-1	TRBJ1-4	-	-	TGTGCCAGCAGTGATCCGAGCCTTCGGAATGAAAAACTGTTTTTT	CASSDPSLRNEKLFF
TRBV5-4	TRBJ2-1	TRBD1	-	TGTGCCAGCAGCTTGGGGACAGGGGCCTACAATGAGCAGTTCTTC	CASSLGTGAYNEQFF
TRBV7-2	TRBJ1-1	-	few	TGTGCCAGCAGCTTATCGCGGAGCCCGAACACTGAAGCTTTCTTT	CASSLSRSPNTEAFF
TRBV3-1/TRBV3-2	TRBJ1-2	TRBD1	-	TGTGCCAGCAGCCAAGTCGGACAGGGGGCGTCTGGCTACACCTTC	CASSQVGQGASGYTF
TRBV9	TRBJ1-2	TRBD1	-	TGTGCCAGCAGCGGCGCGCAGGGGGCTAACTATGGCTACACCTTC	CASSGAQGANYGYTF
TRBV19	TRBJ1-4	-	-	TGTGCCAGTAGCCCCCGGGGTAGAGGGGAAAAACTGTTTTTT	CASSPRGRGEKLFF
TRBV5-6	TRBJ2-1	-	-	TGTGCCAGCAGTCTAGGCAGGGACTACAATGAGCAGTTCTTC	CASSLGRDYNEQFF
TRBV28	TRBJ1-2	TRBD1	-	TGTGCCAGCAGTTCCGGATCCAGGACAGGGGATATATATGGCTACACCTTC	CASSSGSRTGDIYGYTF
TRBV6-2/TRBV6-3	TRBJ2-7	-	-	TGTGCCAGCAGTTACCCGTCCCGGGTTTACTCCTACGAGCAGTACTTC	CASSYPSRVYSYEQYF
TRBV5-8	TRBJ2-4	TRBD2	-	TGTGCCAGCAGCTGGGGCGAGCTAGCGGGAGGGCCGGCCAAAAACATTCAGTACTTC	CASSWGELAGGPAKNIQYF
TRBV28	TRBJ2-3	-	-	TGTGCCAGCAGTCGATCGGGTCGCACAGATACGCAGTATTTT	CASSRSGRTDTQYF
TRBV5-4	TRBJ2-5	TRBD1	-	TGTGCCAGCAGCTTCCAGGGGGCGGAAGAGACCCAGTACTTC	CASSFQGAEETQYF
TRBV28	TRBJ1-6	TRBD1	-	TGTGCCAGCAGTTCGCCAGGGGGCAGCATTAACTCACCCCTCCACTTT	CASSSPGGSINSPLHF
TRBV3-1/TRBV3-2	TRBJ2-1	TRBD1	-	TGTGCCAGCAAACAGGGGGCCTACAATGAGCAGTTCTTC	CASKQGAYNEQFF
TRBV25-1	TRBJ1-2	-	-	TGTGCCAGCAGTGAAGGAGGTTGGGGAGTCTATGGCTACACCTTC	CASSEGGWGVYGYTF
TRBV7-2	TRBJ2-3	TRBD2	-	TGTGCCAGCAGCCTGCAAGCGGGAATCACAGATACGCAGTATTTT	CASSLQAGITDTQYF
TRBV2	TRBJ2-3	-	-	TGTGCCAGCAGTGAAGCCAGCGGAGAGGATACGCAGTATTTT	CASSEASGEDTQYF
TRBV21-1	TRBJ1-3	-	-	TGTGCCAGCAGCAAAGCCGAGAGGGGGTCGCTCTCTGGAAACACCATATATTTT	CASSKAERGSLSGNTIYF
TRBV20-1	TRBJ2-7	-	-	TGCAGTGCGAGCCCCTACGAGCAGTACTTC	CSASPYEQYF
TRBV5-4	TRBJ1-3	TRBD1	once	TGTGCCAGCAGCTTGGGACAGGGGGCCAAATCTGGAAACACCATATATTTT	CASSLGQGAKSGNTIYF
TRBV6-5	TRBJ2-2	TRBD1	-	TGTGCCAGCAGTACAGGGGGCGCGGGCACCGGGGAGCTGTTTTTT	CASSTGGAGTGELFF